These 15 T cell receptor beta chains came from one sample sequenced in a study of blood T cell repertoires in COVID-19. Generated by immunoSEQ multiplex PCR, the TCRdb table keeps only in-frame clones and is missing some. The table includes about 200,000 clones, 85% to 90% detected once. Source material: peripheral blood. These receptors all stem from a man aged 18 to 29 with active or convalescent COVID-19.

The J gene is TRBJ1-3, the V gene TRBV9; D may be TRBD1 (5 bases). V was pared by 0 bases and J by 0 bases, with 10 bases between. In germline, CDR1 is SGDLS, CDR2 YYNGEE. CDR3 length equals 16 residues. This CDR3 reads CASSVGAGNSGNTIYF. The CDR3 DNA reads TGTGCCAGCAGCGTAGGAGCAGGGAACTCTGGAAACACCATATATTTT.

The chain has TRBV5-1 and TRBJ1-6; 10 nucleotides agree with TRBD1. Trimming at V came to 4 bases and at J to 7 bases, leaving 5 bases not matched to a gene. The CDR3 has 15 amino acids. Germline V CDR1 and CDR2: SGHRS, YFSETQ. Written as DNA, the CDR3 is TGCGCCAGCAGCATGGGACAGGGGCGGAATTCACCCCTCCACTTT. It specifies CASSMGQGRNSPLHF.

This chain joins TRBV6-5 and TRBJ1-6; TRBD1 matches 9 bases. Germline lookup yields CDR1 MNHEY and CDR2 SVGAGI. V gave up 4 bases and J gave up 7 bases; unmatched junction bases: 2. The CDR3 length is 14 residues. The CDR3 bases are TGTGCCAGCAGTTTAGGACAGGGGAATTCACCCCTCCACTTT. Protein sequence: CASSLGQGNSPLHF.

J is TRBJ1-2 and V is TRBV18; 9 positions match TRBD1. The ends lost 3 bases at V and 2 bases at J; junction bases unmatched: 4. This CDR3 is built from 15 residues. The germline gives CDR1 KGHSH, CDR2 LQKENI. CDR3 region: CASSPPGQGNYGYTF. The CDR3 region has the DNA TGTGCCAGCTCACCTCCGGGACAGGGCAACTATGGCTACACCTTC.

The chain uses TRBV18 and TRBJ1-2; D is unclear. Trimming stripped 10 bases from V and 2 bases from J, with 23 bases between. Germline-derived CDR1 and CDR2 are KGHSH and LQKENI. CDR3 length: 16 residues. CDR3 in amino acids: CATTPGAGYENYGYTF. CDR3 DNA: TGTGCCACCACACCGGGTGCGGGGTATGAAAACTATGGCTACACCTTC.

The rearrangement links TRBV2 to TRBJ2-5; D is unresolved. CDR3 size: 11 residues. Deletions cut 8 bases from V and 5 bases from J, with 9 bases between. Germline V gene data show CDR1 as SNHLY and CDR2 as FYNNEI. CDR3 loop: CASERMETQYF. The DNA of the CDR3 is TGTGCCAGCGAGAGGATGGAGACCCAGTACTTC.

The gene calls are TRBV29-1 and TRBJ1-2, with D possibly TRBD1 on 6 matching bases. V dropped 0 bases and J dropped 8 bases, with 16 bases sitting between them. The CDR3 has 14 amino acids. Germline CDR1 and CDR2: SQVTM and ANQGSEA. In nucleotides, the CDR3 is TGCAGCGTTGAAGATCTACAGGGAGTCATCGGCTACACCTTC. Translating it yields CSVEDLQGVIGYTF.

This clone showed up just a few times. The chain links TRBV6-5 to TRBJ1-6; D is unresolved. This CDR3 is 15 amino acids long. From germline, CDR1 is MNHEY and CDR2 SVGAGI. Deletions cut 4 bases from V and 8 bases from J, with 15 bases between. The CDR3 sequence is CASSSRPRRDSPLHF. CDR3 sequence (DNA): TGTGCCAGCAGTTCCAGACCCCGACGGGATTCACCCCTCCACTTT.

In this sample, this clone turned up once. The genes are TRBV3-1 (or the pseudogene TRBV3-2) and TRBJ2-5, with TRBD1 identical over 9 bases. The germline gives CDR1 LGHDT, CDR2 YNNKEL (reference sequence). The length of the CDR3 is 15 residues. Unmatched junction bases numbered 8, after V lost 4 bases and J lost 5 bases. The chain's CDR3 is CASSRQQGAGETQYF. CDR3 DNA: TGTGCCAGCAGCCGGCAACAGGGGGCGGGGGAGACCCAGTACTTC.

This sequence joins TRBV13 and TRBJ2-1; TRBD2 is a possible D gene (6 bases). The CDR3 is made up of 16 amino acids. The V gene's germline CDR1 is PRHDT and CDR2 FYEKMQ (reference sequence). V lost 0 bases and J lost 1, with 10 bases in between. CDR3 nucleotides: TGTGCCAGCAGCTTAGGTTGGAGGGAGTCCTACAATGAGCAGTTCTTC. It yields the protein CASSLGWRESYNEQFF. Full variable domain (rest looked up from reference TRBV13 and TRBJ2-1): AAGVIQSPRHLIKEKRETATLKCYPIPRHDTVYWYQQGPGQDPQFLISFYEKMQSDKGSIPDRFSAQQFSDYHSELNMSSLELGDSALYFCASSLGWRESYNEQFFGPGTRLTVL.

The gene calls are TRBV2 and TRBJ1-2, with 10 bases matching TRBD1. This CDR3 has 15 residues. V dropped 6 bases and J dropped 6; count of bases not matched to a gene: 10. Germline CDR1 SNHLY, CDR2 FYNNEI. The CDR3 nucleotides are TGTGCCAGCAGCGTCGAGGACAGGGGGTATGATGGCTACACCTTC. It is translated as CASSVEDRGYDGYTF.

This clone was detected only once. DNA for the CDR3: TGTGCCAGCAGCTTGTGGTCGAGGGAATCACCCCTCCACTTT. Protein: CASSLWSRESPLHF. The V call is TRBV5-6, the J call TRBJ1-6; D is unresolved. This CDR3 contains 14 residues. The germline V and J ends were trimmed by 1 base and 10 bases, with 12 bases remaining between them. CDR1 is SGHDT, CDR2 YYEEEE, per germline. Drawing the rest from reference TRBV5-6 and TRBJ1-6, the complete variable domain is DAGVTQSPTHLIKTRGQQVTLRCSPKSGHDTVSWYQQALGQGPQFIFQYYEEEERQRGNFPDRFSGHQFPNYSSELNVNALLLGDSALYLCASSLWSRESPLHFGNGTRLTVT.

This chain links TRBV5-5 with TRBJ2-2; 11 nucleotides match TRBD1. V dropped 0 bases and J dropped 5; count of bases not matched to a gene: 3. The CDR3 consists of 16 residues. The V gene's germline CDR1 is SGHKS and CDR2 YYEKEE (reference sequence). CDR3 protein: CASSLGGTGGTGELFF. The DNA for the CDR3 is TGTGCCAGCAGCTTGGGAGGGACAGGGGGGACCGGGGAGCTGTTTTTT.

The genes are TRBV30 and TRBJ1-6, with D perhaps matching TRBD1 (6 bases). The CDR3 totals 13 residues. Trimming took off 2 bases at V and 6 bases at J, with 8 bases between the two ends. Germline V gene lookup returns CDR1 GTSNPN and CDR2 SVGIG (reference sequence). The CDR3 coding sequence is TGTGCCTGGAGTTCAGGGGTTAATTCACCCCTCCACTTT. Its translation: CAWSSGVNSPLHF.

CDR3 in amino acids: CSLRGGSGGPTYEQYF. Here the CDR3 DNA reads TGCAGCCTCAGAGGGGGTAGCGGGGGGCCGACCTACGAGCAGTACTTC. The chain couples TRBV29-1 to TRBJ2-7, with 10 bases aligning to TRBD2. Germline CDR1 SQVTM, CDR2 ANQGSEA. The CDR3 is 16 amino acids. V was pared by 8 bases and J by 2 bases, with 15 bases of the junction left unmatched.